This T cell receptor (beta chain) came from a study of beta chain features in type 1 diabetes. Across the study: Healthy donors and patients showed comparable age, gender and cell yields.

Study-level findings and limits: PCR, the amplification step, might favor shorter templates, equally in patients and controls. VDJ junctions from type 1 diabetes patients carried fewer insertions and larger deletions. TCRB CDR3s from Type 1 diabetes patients were moderately but significantly shorter in all four CD4+ subsets.

Comments on this clone: What it binds is unknown.

CDR3 length: 15 residues. Germline lookup yields CDR1 GTSNPN and CDR2 SVGIG (reference sequence). J was trimmed by 3 bases and V by 3 bases; bases with no gene match: 6. Each sorted population was over 95% pure. Reverse transcription of all isolated RNA meant that expressed TCRB transcripts were sequenced. Assay: immunoSEQ multiplex PCR; the TCRdb copy retains only in-frame clones and omits some. The sample holds some 350,000 clones, 9.5% to 10% seen once. The receptor's source is a man aged 25-40 years with type 1 diabetes. The chain links TRBV30 to TRBJ1-1, with 11 bases matching TRBD1. Sequencing was performed on central memory CD4+ T cells from blood. Written as DNA, the CDR3 is TGTGCCTGGAGGAAAAAGGGACAGGGGGACACTGAAGCTTTCTTT. Encoded protein: CAWRKKGQGDTEAFF.